This TCR beta chain was recorded in a study of blood T cell repertoires in COVID-19. This CDR3 region has 17 residues. Trimming removed 6 bases from V and 4 bases from J; junction bases left unmatched: 14. CDR1 SGHRS and CDR2 YFSETQ come from the germline V gene. Some clones are missing from TCRdb's copy, which holds only in-frame ones; the method was immunoSEQ multiplex PCR. The sample has 70,000 to 90,000 clones, about nine tenths seen once; the top ten hold 6.9%. The sample was peripheral blood. The rearrangement links TRBV5-1 to TRBJ1-4, with 8 bases lining up with TRBD1. This receptor was taken from a human donor in a cohort sampled during active COVID-19. The CDR3 region has the DNA TGCGCCAGCAAAGCCGGGACAGGCAGGGCTCTTAATGAAAAACTGTTTTTT. Translated: CASKAGTGRALNEKLFF.